These 14 T cell receptor beta chains originate from one sample sequenced in a study of blood T cell repertoires in COVID-19. Generated by immunoSEQ multiplex PCR, the TCRdb table keeps only in-frame clones and is missing some. In the table there are fewer than 250,000 clones, roughly 91% of which are singletons. What was sequenced was peripheral blood. Receptor source: a human donor in a cohort sampled during active COVID-19.

This clone has just a few counts. The chain couples TRBV10-2 to TRBJ2-5, with TRBD1 matching 7 bases. Germline assignment: CDR1 WSHSY and CDR2 SAAADI. There are 16 residues in the CDR3. The ends lost 3 bases at V and 0 bases at J; junction bases unmatched: 7. The CDR3 loop is CASSDGQVGYQETQYF. As DNA, the CDR3 is TGCGCCAGCAGTGATGGACAGGTCGGGTACCAAGAGACCCAGTACTTC.

The chain uses TRBV21-1 and TRBJ2-7; the table's D call, TRBD2, has no DNA check behind it. TRBV21-1 is flagged as a pseudogene. This CDR3 region has 17 residues. CDR3 DNA sequence: TGTGCCAGCAGCAAATGGCTCTCTAGCGGGGGGGCCCACGAGCAGTACTTC. The encoded protein is CASSKWLSSGGAHEQYF.

The chain couples TRBV3-1 (or the pseudogene TRBV3-2) to TRBJ2-7; tentatively, D is TRBD1 (7 bases). The ends were cut back, 5 bases at V and 4 bases at J, with 18 bases in the middle. Per the germline V gene, CDR1 is LGHDT and CDR2 is YNNKEL (reference sequence). The length of the CDR3 is 15 residues. CDR3 DNA sequence: TGTGCCAGCAGCGATACTGCGGGACAGCCTTACGAGCAGTACTTC. It codes for CASSDTAGQPYEQYF.

V is TRBV12-3 or TRBV12-4 and J is TRBJ2-7; D gene unclear. Trimming pared 5 bases from V and 7 bases from J, leaving 12 bases between. The CDR3 runs 12 residues. The CDR3 loop is CASSHPGREQYF. The CDR3 bases are TGTGCCAGCAGTCACCCGGGTAGAGAGCAGTACTTC.

This chain uses TRBV27 with TRBJ2-5, with D maybe TRBD2 (5 bases). V shed 2 bases and J shed 2 bases, with 9 bases lying between them. The CDR3 runs 14 residues. Germline V gene sequence: CDR1 MNHEY, CDR2 SMNVEV (reference sequence). CDR3 coding DNA: TGTGCCAGCAGTTTAGACTACTGGCAAGAGACCCAGTACTTC. Protein: CASSLDYWQETQYF.

The genes are TRBV5-3 and TRBJ2-2; 8 positions agree with TRBD1. TRBV5-3 is given ORF status, its function remaining uncertain. V lost 4 bases to trimming and J lost 5 bases; unmatched junction nucleotides: 4. The CDR3 is 14 residues long. CDR3 region: CARSRDRLTGELFF. The CDR3 nucleotides read TGTGCCAGAAGCCGGGACAGGCTAACCGGGGAGCTGTTTTTT.

V gene TRBV18 combines with J gene TRBJ1-1; D unresolved. The CDR3 length is 15 residues. Germline V gives CDR1 KGHSH, CDR2 LQKENI. Trimming cost V 3 bases and J 3 bases, with 14 bases left between them. The CDR3 here is CASSPPMARDTEAFF. DNA for the CDR3: TGTGCCAGCTCACCTCCGATGGCGAGGGACACTGAAGCTTTCTTT.

The CDR3 protein is CASSLSGGTLNGYTF. Written as DNA, the CDR3 is TGTGCCAGCAGCTTATCGGGGGGAACCCTCAATGGCTACACCTTC. V gene TRBV7-9 combines with J gene TRBJ1-2; a weak D match, TRBD1 (5 bases). The CDR3 totals 15 residues. V was clipped by 2 bases and J by 6 bases, with 16 bases between them. CDR1 and CDR2 (germline): SEHNR, FQNEAQ (reference sequence).

This chain joins TRBV6-1 and TRBJ2-1; 11 nucleotides align to TRBD2. V shed 3 bases, J shed 0 bases, and the junction held 13 bases outside the gene matches. Looked up from germline, CDR1 is MNHNS and CDR2 is SASEGT. CDR3 length: 20 amino acids. The CDR3 region is CASSEEVASGRSSSYNEQFF. CDR3 DNA sequence: TGTGCCAGCAGTGAGGAGGTGGCTAGCGGGAGGTCGAGCTCCTACAATGAGCAGTTCTTC.

This chain joins TRBV9 and TRBJ2-3; 8 bases match TRBD2. The V gene end was trimmed by 0 bases and the J gene end by 2 bases; junction bases not matched to a gene: 2. CDR3 length equals 15 residues. Germline-derived CDR1 and CDR2 are SGDLS and YYNGEE. The CDR3 protein is CASSVVAGLTDTQYF. The CDR3 DNA follows: TGTGCCAGCAGCGTAGTAGCGGGACTCACAGATACGCAGTATTTT.

The chain carries TRBV7-8 and TRBJ2-1; TRBD2 matches at 8 bases. Germline V lookup: CDR1 SGHVS, CDR2 FQNEAQ. Trimming removed 1 base from V and 3 bases from J; junction bases left unmatched: 8. This CDR3 is 17 amino acids long. DNA of the CDR3: TGTGCCAGCAGCTTAGTGGTAGTAGCGGGGTACTACAATGAGCAGTTCTTC. Translation gives CASSLVVVAGYYNEQFF.

The chain joins TRBV18 to TRBJ2-5; a weak D match, TRBD1 (5 bases). V was pared by 1 base and J by 5 bases, with 17 bases between. CDR1 KGHSH and CDR2 LQKENI come from the germline V gene. The CDR3 runs to 16 residues. The CDR3 sequence is CASSPRPTARWETQYF. CDR3 nucleotide sequence: TGTGCCAGCTCACCACGGCCGACAGCAAGGTGGGAGACCCAGTACTTC.

The J gene is TRBJ1-1, the V gene TRBV4-3, with D possibly TRBD1 on 5 matching bases. V shed 3 bases and J shed 0 bases, with 20 bases lying between them. Germline V CDR1 and CDR2: LGHNA, YSLEER. The CDR3 extends over 18 amino acids. CDR3 region: CASSQGKQDLGLNTEAFF. CDR3 nucleotide sequence: TGCGCCAGCAGCCAGGGAAAACAGGACCTAGGTTTGAACACTGAAGCTTTCTTT.

This chain joins TRBV2 and TRBJ1-4; D is unclear. Trimming took 4 bases from V and 4 from J, leaving 10 bases between them. Germline loops: CDR1 SNHLY, CDR2 FYNNEI. The CDR3 has 14 residues. The CDR3 DNA follows: TGTGCCAGCAGTGTTGAAGTGCGTAATGAAAAACTGTTTTTT. Translating it yields CASSVEVRNEKLFF. Full variable domain (rest looked up from reference TRBV2 and TRBJ1-4): EPEVTQTPSHQVTQMGQEVILRCVPISNHLYFYWYRQILGQKVEFLVSFYNNEISEKSEIFDDQFSVERPDGSNFTLKIRSTKLEDSAMYFCASSVEVRNEKLFFGSGTQLSVL.